This T cell receptor (beta chain) stems from a study of tumour-infiltrating T cells in Burkitt lymphoma. Study summary: Repertoire clonality predicted overall and progression-free survival.

CDR3 length: 16 residues. Germline V CDR1 and CDR2: SGHNT, YYREEE (reference sequence). V lost 0 bases and J 0 bases, leaving 9 bases between the germline ends. Assay: immunoSEQ multiplex PCR; the TCRdb copy retains only in-frame clones and omits some. The sample has around 17,000 clones; around four fifths are singletons. The V gene is TRBV5-4, the J gene TRBJ2-2, with D possibly called TRBD1 or TRBD2 (5 bases each). The sample was tumor tissue. The receptor's source is a human donor with diffuse large B-cell lymphoma. The CDR3 is CASSLGRGPNTGELFF. Written as DNA, the CDR3 is TGTGCCAGCAGCTTGGGTCGGGGCCCGAACACCGGGGAGCTGTTTTTT.